The TCR beta chain under discussion was sequenced for a study of shared clonotypes between healthy human individuals. TCRdb's copy holds only in-frame clones and misses some; the assay was immunoSEQ multiplex PCR. The sample holds a few hundred thousand clones, around 97% seen once. This CDR3 is built from 16 residues. Trimming left V 5 bases short and J 4 bases short, with 17 bases between. Germline V gene lookup returns CDR1 SGHTA and CDR2 FQGNSA. This receptor was obtained from a woman aged 25 to 45 in good health. J is TRBJ1-4 and V is TRBV7-2; a weak D match, TRBD1 (5 bases). The sample taken for sequencing was naive CD4+ T cells sorted from blood. Subset: CD45RA+ positively selected. The CDR3 reads CASSAERQTFNEKLFF. CDR3 DNA: TGTGCCAGCAGCGCCGAAAGACAGACTTTTAATGAAAAACTGTTTTTT.